Many counts were recorded for the clone carrying this T cell receptor (beta chain). Antigen specificity is unknown. This record belongs to a study of blood T cells in healthy people across ages. Notes on the study in general: Estimates of diversity drawn from one million T cells were considered underestimates.

The CDR3 covers 13 residues. The V end was cut by 5 bases, the J end by 0 bases, with 4 bases between. The V gene's germline CDR1 is MNHEY and CDR2 SMNVEV (reference sequence). The second PCR ran roughly 6 to 11 cycles with a sample-barcoded 5' primer and J-beta primers. Template switching added a 12-random-nucleotide identifier to every cDNA molecule. TCRdb re-derived calls from the 5' RACE reads in MiXCR, one entry per CDR3 protein. The table lists about 1.4 million distinct CDR3 sequences, roughly 60% of them singletons, with approximately 7% in the top ten. Source material: blood. V usage is TRBV27 and J usage is TRBJ2-2; D gene ambiguous. The clonotype was recovered from a man between 18 and 29 years old in good health. This CDR3 reads CASSPPNTGELFF. The CDR3 DNA reads TGTGCCAGCAGTCCTCCGAACACCGGGGAGCTGTTTTTT.